This record covers a single T cell receptor beta chain. The sample originates from a study of beta chain features in type 1 diabetes. The investigators reverse transcribed all of the isolated RNA, so they sequenced expressed TCRB transcripts. Sequenced by immunoSEQ multiplex PCR; TCRdb stores in-frame clones only, minus some. Of some 410,000 clones in the sample, more than 11% were seen once. This CDR3 contains 15 residues. From germline, CDR1 is SGHTA and CDR2 FQGNSA. Trimming removed 1 base from V and 4 bases from J, with 14 bases in between. The chain couples TRBV7-2 to TRBJ2-7, with D unresolved. The sequence was obtained from a man aged 30 to 45 in good health. Sample: naive CD4+ T cells from blood. The CDR3: CASSLDLATVYEQYV. CDR3 bases: TGTGCCAGCAGCTTAGACTTGGCGACGGTATACGAGCAGTACGTC.